This TCR beta chain was found in a study of OX40 agonist ivuxolimab in advanced cancers. Background on the study: Partial responses were achieved by three patients, of whom one had hepatocellular carcinoma and two had cutaneous melanoma.

Measured with immunoSEQ multiplex PCR; TCRdb has only the in-frame clones, and not every one. The profile shows over 100,000 clones, 80% to 90% of them singletons. Study-wide findings and caveats: Nonresponders included some who also had low normalized T-cell clonal expansion.

Worth noting for this clone: Its target is unknown.

Germline V gives CDR1 SGHTA, CDR2 FQGNSA. The germline V and J ends were trimmed by 0 bases and 7 bases, with 7 bases remaining between them. The CDR3 is 14 residues long. The receptor comes from an adult with an advanced solid tumor such as melanoma, head and neck, liver or kidney cancer. This material consisted of CD4+ or CD8+ T cells sorted from blood, taken in a trial of the OX40 agonist ivuxolimab. This chain joins TRBV7-2 and TRBJ1-6; D unresolved. This CDR3 reads CASSLAEINSPLHF. The CDR3 bases are TGTGCCAGCAGCTTAGCGGAGATCAATTCACCCCTCCACTTT.